One sample yielded the 23 T cell receptor beta chains listed below, sequenced in a study of response to subunit inactivated influenza vaccine. Each CDR3 protein gets one entry after TCRdb re-called the RT-PCR reads with MiXCR. This sample carries hundreds of thousands of distinct CDR3 sequences, 15% to 17% of them seen once, and the ten largest clones take around 10%. This specimen consisted of PBMCs from blood, obtained about 13 days after vaccination. The source is a man aged 45 to 65 who received an inactivated influenza vaccine.

This clonotype showed up just a few times. V usage is TRBV10-3 and J usage is TRBJ1-1; D gene uncertain. The CDR3 covers 15 residues. Germline V gene sequence: CDR1 ENHRY, CDR2 SYGVKD. V gave up 0 bases and J gave up 5 bases, with 13 bases separating them. CDR3 sequence (DNA): TGTGCCATCAGTGAGTCCATGGGTTCGGGTACTGAAGCTTTCTTT. Translating it yields CAISESMGSGTEAFF.

This clonotype was counted at least ten times. The genes are TRBV7-2 and TRBJ2-3; 13 positions agree with TRBD2. The CDR3 spans 15 residues. Germline CDR1 SGHTA, CDR2 FQGNSA. The J segment lost 5 bases and the V segment lost 6 bases, leaving 5 bases of the junction unmatched. Written as DNA, the CDR3 is TGTGCCAGCAGACTAGCGGGGGGGCCGGGAGATACGCAGTATTTT. Encoded protein: CASRLAGGPGDTQYF.

This clonotype was seen a handful of times. The chain recombines TRBV15 with TRBJ2-1; D may be TRBD2 (5 bases). The germline V gene has CDR1 LNHNV and CDR2 YYDKDF (reference sequence). Trimming removed 4 bases at V and 9 bases at J, with 13 bases between. The CDR3 spans 13 residues. CDR3 sequence reads: CATSIGGSFEQFF. CDR3 bases: TGTGCCACCAGCATCGGCGGGTCGTTTGAGCAGTTCTTC. The full variable domain, in which reference TRBV15 and TRBJ2-1 provide the parts outside the CDR3, is DAMVIQNPRYQVTQFGKPVTLSCSQTLNHNVMYWYQQKSSQAPKLLFHYYDKDFNNEADTPDNFQSRRPNTSFCFLDIRSPGLGDTAMYLCATSIGGSFEQFFGPGTRLTVL.

This clonotype has a handful of counts. The chain combines TRBV12-3 or TRBV12-4 with TRBJ1-4; perhaps TRBD1 as D (5 bases). V shed 6 bases and J shed 5 bases, with 10 bases lying between them. The CDR3 covers 13 residues. CDR3 coding DNA: TGTGCCAGCAGCTGGGGGGAGAATGAAAAACTGTTTTTT. Its protein is CASSWGENEKLFF.

This clonotype was seen more than once but under ten times. The chain combines TRBV28 with TRBJ2-1, with D uncertain. Germline V gene data show CDR1 as MDHEN and CDR2 as SYDVKM. This CDR3 contains 15 residues. V was shortened by 4 bases and J by 6 bases, with 16 bases between the two germline ends. The CDR3 loop reads CASSYRTLFRNEQFF. DNA of the CDR3: TGTGCCAGCAGTTACCGTACATTATTTCGCAATGAGCAGTTCTTC.

The genes are TRBV18 and TRBJ2-5; D unresolved. CDR1 is KGHSH, CDR2 LQKENI, per germline. V was cut by 2 bases and J by 4 bases, with 11 bases left in between. The CDR3 consists of 14 residues. The CDR3 region has the DNA TGTGCCAGCTCACCAAGGGTTCGGGCAGAGACCCAGTACTTC. It encodes CASSPRVRAETQYF.

This clonotype was seen once. The chain joins TRBV28 to TRBJ1-2; possible D gene TRBD1, 6 bases. The CDR3 runs 14 residues. Germline CDR1 is MDHEN and CDR2 is SYDVKM. Trimming left V 3 bases short and J 2 bases short, with 10 bases between. This CDR3 reads CASSFPGANYGYTF. Written as DNA, the CDR3 is TGTGCCAGCAGTTTCCCAGGGGCGAACTATGGCTACACCTTC.

This clonotype was counted a few times. The chain uses TRBV12-3 or TRBV12-4 and TRBJ2-1; D call uncertain. Trimming took off 3 bases at V and 6 bases at J, with 15 bases between the two ends. CDR3 length equals 15 residues. CDR3 bases: TGTGCCAGCAGTTTCTCTGGTAATATCATCAATGAGCAGTTCTTC. As protein: CASSFSGNIINEQFF.

This clonotype was seen a handful of times. The V gene is TRBV6-2 or TRBV6-3, the J gene TRBJ2-7, with TRBD2 matching 12 bases. This CDR3 is 15 amino acids long. CDR1 MNHEY and CDR2 SVGEGT come from the germline V gene. Trimming cost V 0 bases and J 4 bases; bases outside gene matches: 1. The CDR3 nucleotides are TGTGCCAGCAGTTACTCGACTAGCGGGAGTTACGAGCAGTACTTC. Its protein is CASSYSTSGSYEQYF.

J is TRBJ1-4 and V is TRBV3-1; no clear D. Trimming removed 5 bases at V and 8 bases at J, with 12 bases between. The length of the CDR3 is 13 residues. Per the germline V gene, CDR1 is LGHDT and CDR2 is YNNKEL (reference sequence). The CDR3 loop reads CASSNRMWEKLFF. Here the CDR3 DNA reads TGTGCCAGCAGCAATCGGATGTGGGAAAAACTGTTTTTT.

Many counts were recorded for this clonotype. The chain combines TRBV29-1 with TRBJ1-1; D perhaps matches TRBD1 (5 bases). The CDR3 spans 12 residues. In germline, CDR1 is SQVTM, CDR2 ANQGSEA. V lost 7 bases, J lost 11 bases, and 20 bases lay in between. The CDR3 is CSAGTGGIEAFF. The CDR3 region has the DNA TGCAGCGCCGGGACCGGGGGGATTGAGGCTTTCTTT. The full variable domain, rest sourced from reference TRBV29-1 and TRBJ1-1, is SAVISQKPSRDICQRGTSLTIQCQVDSQVTMMFWYRQQPGQSLTLIATANQGSEATYESGFVIDKFPISRPNLTFSTLTVSNMSPEDSSIYLCSAGTGGIEAFFGQGTRLTVV.

The chain is built from TRBV7-2 and TRBJ2-5; possible D gene TRBD1, 6 bases. Between the trimmed V and J ends, which lost 5 bases and 5 bases, there was a span of 15 bases. From germline, CDR1 is SGHTA and CDR2 FQGNSA. This CDR3 has 14 residues. In DNA form, the CDR3 reads TGTGCCAGCAGCCGGGGCAGGGGCCGGGAGACCCAGTACTTC. Encoded protein: CASSRGRGRETQYF.

V gene TRBV4-1 combines with J gene TRBJ2-2, with TRBD1 matching 8 bases. J lost 1 base, V lost 2 bases, and 6 bases had no gene match. CDR1 is MGHRA, CDR2 YSYEKL, per germline. This CDR3 is 17 amino acids long. This CDR3 reads CASSQKTGTGNTGELFF. The CDR3 region has the DNA TGCGCCAGCAGCCAAAAAACCGGGACAGGGAACACCGGGGAGCTGTTTTTT.

This clonotype was seen more than once but under ten times. The chain couples TRBV29-1 to TRBJ2-3; 8 nucleotides agree with TRBD1. Germline CDR1 and CDR2: SQVTM and ANQGSEA. The CDR3 runs 15 residues. The ends lost 7 bases at V and 6 bases at J; junction bases unmatched: 15. The DNA of the CDR3 is TGCAGCGCTACCCCCGGTCAGGGGGCGCCCGATACGCAGTATTTT. Protein product: CSATPGQGAPDTQYF.

This clonotype was detected only a few times. This chain connects TRBV15 to TRBJ2-7, with D tentatively TRBD2 (6 bases). This CDR3 is 16 amino acids long. V shed 0 bases and J shed 1 base, with 13 bases lying between them. CDR1 is LNHNV and CDR2 is YYDKDF in the germline V gene (reference sequence). The CDR3 DNA sequence: TGTGCCACCAGCAGAGATCCTGGGGCGGGGTCCTACGAGCAGTACTTC. Protein sequence: CATSRDPGAGSYEQYF.

V is TRBV2 and J is TRBJ2-7; 9 nucleotides align to TRBD1. CDR1 and CDR2 (germline): SNHLY, FYNNEI. V was pared by 7 bases and J by 0 bases, with 4 bases of the junction left unmatched. The CDR3 is 14 amino acids. As DNA, the CDR3 is TGTGCCAGCACCTGGGACAGGGTCTCCTACGAGCAGTACTTC. It is translated as CASTWDRVSYEQYF. Full variable domain (remainder filled in from reference TRBV2 and TRBJ2-7): EPEVTQTPSHQVTQMGQEVILRCVPISNHLYFYWYRQILGQKVEFLVSFYNNEISEKSEIFDDQFSVERPDGSNFTLKIRSTKLEDSAMYFCASTWDRVSYEQYFGPGTRLTVT.

In its sample, this clonotype was seen a few times. This chain uses TRBV5-1 with TRBJ2-7, with 7 bases matching TRBD2. The V segment lost 0 bases and the J segment 3 bases; nucleotides outside the gene matches: 6. CDR3 length: 15 residues. Germline CDR1 reads SGHRS; CDR2 reads YFSETQ. The CDR3 protein is CASSLAAGDYYEQYF. The CDR3 nucleotides are TGCGCCAGCAGCTTGGCGGCCGGGGACTACTACGAGCAGTACTTC.

The count of this clonotype is one. V gene TRBV7-6 combines with J gene TRBJ2-3, with D tentatively TRBD1 (5 bases). V lost 4 bases and J lost 8, with 19 bases in between. The CDR3 runs to 15 residues. Germline values: CDR1 SGHVS, CDR2 FNYEAQ. CDR3 sequence reads: CASSSSVGEVRTQYF. In DNA form, the CDR3 reads TGTGCCAGCAGCTCTAGTGTAGGGGAAGTGCGTACGCAGTATTTT. Full variable domain (rest looked up from reference TRBV7-6 and TRBJ2-3): GAGVSQSPRYKVTKRGQDVALRCDPISGHVSLYWYRQALGQGPEFLTYFNYEAQQDKSGLPNDRFSAERPEGSISTLTIQRTEQRDSAMYRCASSSSVGEVRTQYFGPGTRLTVL.

This clonotype has a handful of counts. This rearrangement joins TRBV6-6 to TRBJ1-2, with 7 bases aligning to TRBD1. Germline values: CDR1 MNHNY, CDR2 SVGAGI (reference sequence). The V segment lost 5 bases and the J segment 8 bases; nucleotides outside the gene matches: 5. The CDR3 sequence is 12 residues long. The CDR3 coding sequence is TGTGCCAGCAGTCGAGGGGGCTCCGGCTACACCTTC. Translation gives CASSRGGSGYTF.

DNA for the CDR3: TGCGCCAGCAGCCAAGACCTGACAGGGGTTGACTCCTACAATGAGCAGTTCTTC. It is translated as CASSQDLTGVDSYNEQFF. This sequence joins TRBV4-3 and TRBJ2-1, with 8 positions matching TRBD1. Germline CDR1 reads LGHNA; CDR2 reads YSLEER. This CDR3 has 18 residues. The junction had 7 bases not matched to a gene; V was cut back by 0 bases and J by 0 bases.

The V and J genes are TRBV6-5 and TRBJ1-6, with D uncertain. Germline-derived CDR1 and CDR2 are MNHEY and SVGAGI. The CDR3 length is 12 residues. Between the trimmed V and J ends, which lost 5 bases and 6 bases, there was a span of 5 bases. The CDR3 loop is CASSKSNSPLHF. The DNA of the CDR3 is TGTGCCAGCAGTAAATCTAATTCACCCCTCCACTTT.

This clonotype was observed a few times. The genes are TRBV18 and TRBJ1-6, with D perhaps matching TRBD1 (6 bases). Between the trimmed V and J ends, which lost 4 bases and 4 bases, there was a span of 11 bases. The V gene's germline CDR1 is KGHSH and CDR2 LQKENI. The CDR3 runs to 15 residues. The CDR3 nucleotides read TGTGCCAGCTCACTCGGGACAACTTATAATTCACCCCTCCACTTT. Encoded protein: CASSLGTTYNSPLHF.

This clonotype has a count of ten or more. The CDR3 loop is CASSYGTGELFF. CDR3 nucleotides: TGTGCCAGCAGTTATGGGACCGGGGAGCTGTTTTTT. The rearrangement links TRBV6-5 to TRBJ2-2; D not resolved. CDR3 length equals 12 residues. The germline gives CDR1 MNHEY, CDR2 SVGAGI. The V and J ends lost 3 bases and 5 bases respectively, with 4 bases between them.